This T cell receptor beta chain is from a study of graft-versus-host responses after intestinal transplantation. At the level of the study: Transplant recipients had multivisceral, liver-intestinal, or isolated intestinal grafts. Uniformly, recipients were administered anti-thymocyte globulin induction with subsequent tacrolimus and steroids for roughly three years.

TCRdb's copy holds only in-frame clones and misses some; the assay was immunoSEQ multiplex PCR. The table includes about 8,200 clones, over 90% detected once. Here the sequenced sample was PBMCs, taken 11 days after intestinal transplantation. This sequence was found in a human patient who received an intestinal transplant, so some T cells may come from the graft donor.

The CDR3 DNA sequence: TGTGCCAGCAGGCCCCAGGGACTAGCGGGAGCCGAGCAGTACTTC. It encodes CASRPQGLAGAEQYF. The chain links TRBV6-5 to TRBJ2-7, with 14 nucleotides matching TRBD2. The V and J ends lost 6 bases and 6 bases, in that order; junction bases with no gene match: 7. Germline loops: CDR1 MNHEY, CDR2 SVGAGI. This CDR3 region has 15 residues.